Shown below are 2 T cell receptor beta chains from a single sample sequenced in a study of shared clonotypes between healthy human individuals. The method was immunoSEQ multiplex PCR; TCRdb's version includes in-frame clones alone and lacks a portion of them. Of about 480,000 clones listed, around 74% were seen once; the top ten hold 10% to 15%. The sample comprised PBMCs. These TCRs come from a woman between 40 and 50 years old in good health. Some clones in this sample may be carry-over from other donors' samples.

The rearrangement joins TRBV2 to TRBJ1-2; TRBD1 aligns across 7 bases. CDR1 SNHLY and CDR2 FYNNEI come from the germline V gene. The length of the CDR3 is 14 residues. Trimming removed 11 bases from V and 2 bases from J; junction bases left unmatched: 11. The DNA of the CDR3 is TGTGCCGGAAAAGACAGGGCTCCCAACTATGGCTACACCTTC. Translation gives CAGKDRAPNYGYTF.

This clone was seen a single time. The chain combines TRBV5-1 with TRBJ2-1; D is ambiguous. Germline CDR1 and CDR2: SGHRS and YFSETQ. The CDR3 totals 13 residues. V was shortened by 3 bases and J by 5 bases, with 9 bases between the two germline ends. DNA of the CDR3: TGCGCCAGCAGCTCAAATCTGAACAATGAGCAGTTCTTC. Its protein product is CASSSNLNNEQFF. The full variable domain, in which reference TRBV5-1 and TRBJ2-1 provide the parts outside the CDR3, is KAGVTQTPRYLIKTRGQQVTLSCSPISGHRSVSWYQQTPGQGLQFLFEYFSETQRNKGNFPGRFSGRQFSNSRSEMNVSTLELGDSALYLCASSSNLNNEQFFGPGTRLTVL.